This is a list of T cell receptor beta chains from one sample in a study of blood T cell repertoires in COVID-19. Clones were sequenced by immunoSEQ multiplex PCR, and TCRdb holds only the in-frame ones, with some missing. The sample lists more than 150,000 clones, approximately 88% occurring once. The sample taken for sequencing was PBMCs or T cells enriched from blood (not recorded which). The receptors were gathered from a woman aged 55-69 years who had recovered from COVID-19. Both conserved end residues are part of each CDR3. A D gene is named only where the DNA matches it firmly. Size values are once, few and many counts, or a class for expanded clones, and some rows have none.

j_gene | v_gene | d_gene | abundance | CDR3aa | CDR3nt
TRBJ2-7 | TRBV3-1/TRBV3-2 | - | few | CASSLQYEQYF | TGTGCCAGCAGCCTACAGTACGAGCAGTACTTC
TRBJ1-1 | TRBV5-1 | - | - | CASTRRGQLNTEAFF | TGCGCCAGCACCAGAAGGGGCCAGTTGAACACTGAAGCTTTCTTT
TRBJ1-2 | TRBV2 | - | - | CAITTGMFDYTF | TGTGCCATTACCACAGGAATGTTTGACTACACCTTC
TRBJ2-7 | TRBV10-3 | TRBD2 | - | CAISPGLAGSYEQYF | TGTGCCATCAGTCCAGGACTAGCGGGCTCCTACGAGCAGTACTTC
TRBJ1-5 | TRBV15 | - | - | CATSSPGLYSNQPQHF | TGTGCCACCAGCAGCCCGGGACTTTATAGCAATCAGCCCCAGCATTTT
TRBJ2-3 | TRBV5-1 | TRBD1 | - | CASSLRTGPTDTQYF | TGCGCCAGCAGCTTGAGGACAGGGCCAACAGATACGCAGTATTTT
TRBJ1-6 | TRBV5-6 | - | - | CASSSAGEGDSPLHF | TGTGCCAGCAGCTCGGCGGGGGAAGGTGATTCACCCCTCCACTTT
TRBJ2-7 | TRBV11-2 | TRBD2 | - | CASSTSGGLYEQYF | TGTGCCAGCAGCACAAGCGGGGGCCTCTACGAGCAGTACTTC
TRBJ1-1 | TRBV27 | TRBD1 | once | CASSPGQGGARAFF | TGTGCCAGCAGTCCCGGACAGGGGGGCGCCCGGGCTTTCTTT
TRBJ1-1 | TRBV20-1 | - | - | CSASEGGRGRTEAFF | TGCAGTGCTAGTGAAGGAGGGAGGGGGAGAACTGAAGCTTTCTTT
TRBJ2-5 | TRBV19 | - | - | CASTGGPRGTQYF | TGTGCCAGTACGGGGGGCCCCAGGGGGACCCAGTACTTC
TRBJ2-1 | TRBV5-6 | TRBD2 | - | CASSLGSGRTSNEQFF | TGTGCCAGCAGCTTGGGGTCTGGTAGGACTAGCAATGAGCAGTTCTTC
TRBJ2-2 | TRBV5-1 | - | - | CASSLSRSANTGELFF | TGCGCCAGCAGCTTGTCACGGAGCGCTAACACCGGGGAGCTGTTTTTT
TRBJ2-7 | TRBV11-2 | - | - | CASRRPGQGYEQYF | TGTGCCAGCAGGCGCCCAGGGCAGGGCTACGAGCAGTACTTC
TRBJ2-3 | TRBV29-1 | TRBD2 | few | CSVDPTLSGGASDTQYF | TGCAGCGTTGATCCCACCCTTAGCGGGGGGGCTTCAGATACGCAGTATTTT
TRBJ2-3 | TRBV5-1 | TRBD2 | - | CASSLKTGGRTDTQYF | TGCGCCAGCAGCTTGAAGACGGGGGGGCGGACAGATACGCAGTATTTT
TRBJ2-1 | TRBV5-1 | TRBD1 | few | CASSTGTGGYNEQFF | TGCGCCAGCAGTACCGGGACAGGGGGTTACAATGAGCAGTTCTTC
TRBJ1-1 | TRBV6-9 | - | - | CTSLGQVNTEAFF | TGTACGTCATTGGGCCAGGTGAACACTGAAGCTTTCTTT